This T cell receptor (beta chain) was recorded in a study of blood T cell repertoires in COVID-19. Study-level background: Donors in the United States, Italy and Spain gave samples during acute or convalescent COVID-19. PBMCs, B-cell-depleted T cells, or T cells were the source of the cDNA or gDNA that made up the material.

Here immunoSEQ multiplex PCR was the method, and the copy in TCRdb shows in-frame clones only, minus some. This sample yields about 52,000 clones, of which 65% to 85% are seen a single time; over 20% belongs to the top ten. CDR1 SQVTM and CDR2 ANQGSEA come from the germline V gene. This CDR3 region has 13 residues. Trimming removed 5 bases from V and 4 bases from J; junction bases left unmatched: 5. This TCR was recovered from a woman older than 75 with COVID-19, enrolled during active disease. The sample comprised peripheral blood. The V call is TRBV29-1, the J call TRBJ1-3, with 7 bases matching TRBD1. DNA of the CDR3: TGCAGCGTTAAGACGGACAGGGGAAACACCATATATTTT. As protein: CSVKTDRGNTIYF.